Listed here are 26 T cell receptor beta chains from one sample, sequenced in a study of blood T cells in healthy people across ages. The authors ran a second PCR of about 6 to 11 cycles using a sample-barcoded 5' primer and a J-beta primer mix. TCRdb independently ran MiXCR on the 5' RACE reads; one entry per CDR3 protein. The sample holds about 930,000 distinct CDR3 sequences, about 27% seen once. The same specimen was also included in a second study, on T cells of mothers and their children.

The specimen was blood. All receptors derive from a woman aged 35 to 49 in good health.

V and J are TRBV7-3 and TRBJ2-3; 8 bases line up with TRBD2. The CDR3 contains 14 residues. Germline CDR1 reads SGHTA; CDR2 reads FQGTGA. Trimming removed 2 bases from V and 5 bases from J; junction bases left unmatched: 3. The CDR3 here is CASSLGAGVDTQYF. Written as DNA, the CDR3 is TGTGCCAGCAGCTTAGGAGCGGGAGTAGATACGCAGTATTTT. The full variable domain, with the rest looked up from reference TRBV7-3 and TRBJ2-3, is GAGVSQTPSNKVTEKGKYVELRCDPISGHTALYWYRQSLGQGPEFLIYFQGTGAADDSGLPNDRFFAVRPEGSVSTLKIQRTERGDSAVYLCASSLGAGVDTQYFGPGTRLTVL.

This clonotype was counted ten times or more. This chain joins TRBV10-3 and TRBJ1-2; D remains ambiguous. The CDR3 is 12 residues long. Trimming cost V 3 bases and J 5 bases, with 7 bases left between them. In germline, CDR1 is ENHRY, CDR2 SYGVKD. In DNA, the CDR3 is TGTGCCATCAGTGATGGAGGGTATGGCTACACCTTC. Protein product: CAISDGGYGYTF.

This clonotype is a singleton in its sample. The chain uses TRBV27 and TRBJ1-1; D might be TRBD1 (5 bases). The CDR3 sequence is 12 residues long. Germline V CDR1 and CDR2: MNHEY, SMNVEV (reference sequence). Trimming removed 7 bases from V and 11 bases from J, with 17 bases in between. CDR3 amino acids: CASNRLGGDAFF. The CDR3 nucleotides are TGTGCCAGCAACAGGCTGGGAGGGGACGCTTTCTTT.

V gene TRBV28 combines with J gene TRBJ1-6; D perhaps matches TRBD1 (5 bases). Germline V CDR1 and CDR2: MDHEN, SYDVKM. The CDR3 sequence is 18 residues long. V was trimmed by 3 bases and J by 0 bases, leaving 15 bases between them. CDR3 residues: CASSLGQATSSYNSPLHF. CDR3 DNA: TGTGCCAGCAGTTTGGGGCAGGCAACGAGCTCCTATAATTCACCCCTCCACTTT.

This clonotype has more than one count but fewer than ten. The CDR3 spells CASSVEGRGGNEQFF. In nucleotides, the CDR3 is TGTGCCAGCAGCGTAGAGGGAAGGGGGGGTAATGAGCAGTTCTTC. The V and J genes are TRBV9 and TRBJ2-1, with D possibly matching TRBD2 (7 bases). Trimming removed 0 bases at V and 7 bases at J, with 14 bases between. This CDR3 has 15 residues. From germline, CDR1 is SGDLS and CDR2 YYNGEE.

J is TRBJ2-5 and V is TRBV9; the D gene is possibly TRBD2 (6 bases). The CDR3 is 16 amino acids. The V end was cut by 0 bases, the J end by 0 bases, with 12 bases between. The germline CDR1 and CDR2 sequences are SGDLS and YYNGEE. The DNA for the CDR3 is TGTGCCAGCAGCGTAGATAGCGGCTTGAACCAAGAGACCCAGTACTTC. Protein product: CASSVDSGLNQETQYF.

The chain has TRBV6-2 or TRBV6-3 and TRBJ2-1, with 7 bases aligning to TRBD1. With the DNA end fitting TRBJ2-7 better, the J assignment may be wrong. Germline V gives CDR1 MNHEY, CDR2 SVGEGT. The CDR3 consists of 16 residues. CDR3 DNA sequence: TGTGCCAGCAGCCGACTTAATGTGCGGACAGGCAATGAGCAGTACTTC. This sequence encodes CASSRLNVRTGNEQYF.

Here the CDR3 reads CASSPQGGQFANTGELFF. CDR3 nucleotide sequence: TGCGCCAGCAGCCCCCAGGGGGGCCAGTTCGCGAACACCGGGGAGCTGTTTTTT. This chain joins TRBV5-1 and TRBJ2-2, with D perhaps matching TRBD1 (7 bases). Trimming stripped 4 bases from V and 0 bases from J, with 19 bases between. Germline loops: CDR1 SGHRS, CDR2 YFSETQ. This CDR3 contains 18 residues.

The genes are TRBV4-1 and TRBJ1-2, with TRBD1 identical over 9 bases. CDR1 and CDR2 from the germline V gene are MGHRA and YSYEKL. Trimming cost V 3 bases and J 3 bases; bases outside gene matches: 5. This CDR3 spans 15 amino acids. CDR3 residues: CASSQSDRGYYGYTF. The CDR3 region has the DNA TGCGCCAGCAGCCAGAGTGACAGGGGGTACTATGGCTACACCTTC.

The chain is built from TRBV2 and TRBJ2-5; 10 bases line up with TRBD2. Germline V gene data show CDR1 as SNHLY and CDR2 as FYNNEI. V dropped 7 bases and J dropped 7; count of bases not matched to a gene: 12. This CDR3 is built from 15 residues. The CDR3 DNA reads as TGTGCCAGCATCGTCGAGCTAGCGGGGGATGGGACCCAGTACTTC. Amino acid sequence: CASIVELAGDGTQYF.

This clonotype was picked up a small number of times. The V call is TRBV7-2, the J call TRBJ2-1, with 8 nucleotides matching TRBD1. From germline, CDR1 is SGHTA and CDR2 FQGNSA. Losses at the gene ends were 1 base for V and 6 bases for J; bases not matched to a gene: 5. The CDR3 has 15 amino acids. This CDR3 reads CASSLGRQGPNEQFF. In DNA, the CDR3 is TGTGCCAGCAGCTTAGGACGACAGGGGCCCAATGAGCAGTTCTTC. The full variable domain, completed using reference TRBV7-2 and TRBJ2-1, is GAGVSQSPSNKVTEKGKDVELRCDPISGHTALYWYRQSLGQGLEFLIYFQGNSAPDKSGLPSDRFSAERTGGSVSTLTIQRTQQEDSAVYLCASSLGRQGPNEQFFGPGTRLTVL.

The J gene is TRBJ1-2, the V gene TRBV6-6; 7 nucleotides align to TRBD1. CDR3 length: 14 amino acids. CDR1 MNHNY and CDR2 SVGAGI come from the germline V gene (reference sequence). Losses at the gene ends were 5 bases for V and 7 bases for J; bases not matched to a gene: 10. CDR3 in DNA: TGTGCCAGCAGTCCTGGGCGGGGACAGAGTGGCTACACCTTC. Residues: CASSPGRGQSGYTF.

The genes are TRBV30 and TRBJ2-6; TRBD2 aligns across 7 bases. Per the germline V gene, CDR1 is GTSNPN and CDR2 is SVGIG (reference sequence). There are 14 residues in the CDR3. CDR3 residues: CARGDRSGANVLTF. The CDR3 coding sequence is TGTGCACGGGGGGATAGGTCTGGGGCCAACGTCCTGACTTTC. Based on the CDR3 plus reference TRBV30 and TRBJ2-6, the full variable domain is SQTIHQWPATLVQPVGSPLSLECTVEGTSNPNLYWYRQAAGRGLQLLFYSVGIGQISSEVPQNLSASRPQDRQFILSSKKLLLSDSGFYLCARGDRSGANVLTFGAGSRLTVL.

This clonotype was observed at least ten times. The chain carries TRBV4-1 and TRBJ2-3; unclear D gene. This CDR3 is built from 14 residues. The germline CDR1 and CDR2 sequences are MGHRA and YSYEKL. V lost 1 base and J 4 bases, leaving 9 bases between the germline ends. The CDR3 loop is CASSQALTPDTQYF. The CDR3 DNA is TGCGCCAGCAGCCAAGCCTTAACACCAGATACGCAGTATTTT.

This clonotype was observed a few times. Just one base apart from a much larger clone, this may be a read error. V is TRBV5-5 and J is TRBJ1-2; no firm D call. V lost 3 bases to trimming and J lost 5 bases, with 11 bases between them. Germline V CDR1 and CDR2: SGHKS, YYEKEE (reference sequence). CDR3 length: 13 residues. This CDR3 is CASSSGGTYGYTF. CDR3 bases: TGTGCCAGCAGCTCGGGCGGAACATATGGCTACACCTTC.

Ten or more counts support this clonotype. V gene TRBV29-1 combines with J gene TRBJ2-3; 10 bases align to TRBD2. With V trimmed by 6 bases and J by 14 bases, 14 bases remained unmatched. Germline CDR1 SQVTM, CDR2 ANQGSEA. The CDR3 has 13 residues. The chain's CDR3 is CSVIPGLAWTTYF. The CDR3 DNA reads TGCAGCGTAATCCCGGGACTAGCGTGGACGACGTATTTT.

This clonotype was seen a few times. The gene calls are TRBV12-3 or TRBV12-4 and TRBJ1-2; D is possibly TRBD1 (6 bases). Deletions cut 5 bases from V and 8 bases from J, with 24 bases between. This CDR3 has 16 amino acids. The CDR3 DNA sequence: TGTGCCAGCAGTCCCCCCTTTGCGGGGGGCGCGGGAGGCTACACCTTC. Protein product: CASSPPFAGGAGGYTF.

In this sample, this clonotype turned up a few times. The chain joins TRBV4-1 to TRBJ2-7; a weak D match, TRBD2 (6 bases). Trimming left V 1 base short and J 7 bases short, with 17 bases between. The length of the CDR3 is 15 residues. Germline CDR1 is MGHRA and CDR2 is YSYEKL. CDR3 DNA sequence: TGCGCCAGCAGCCAAGTCGTTGCCAGCGGGTCTGAGCAGTACTTC. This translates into CASSQVVASGSEQYF.

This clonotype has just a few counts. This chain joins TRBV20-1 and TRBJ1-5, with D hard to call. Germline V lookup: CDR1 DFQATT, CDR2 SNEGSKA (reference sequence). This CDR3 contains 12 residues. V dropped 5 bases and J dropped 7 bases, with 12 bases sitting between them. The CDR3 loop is CSASPAEQPQHF. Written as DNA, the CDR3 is TGCAGTGCTTCCCCGGCGGAACAGCCCCAGCATTTT.

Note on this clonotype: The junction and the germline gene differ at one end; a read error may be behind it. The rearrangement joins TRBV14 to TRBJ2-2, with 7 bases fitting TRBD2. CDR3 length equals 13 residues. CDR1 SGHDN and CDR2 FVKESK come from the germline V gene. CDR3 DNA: TGTGCCAGCAGCCAAGTTCTAAGCGGGGTGCTGTTTTTT. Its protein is CASSQVLSGVLFF.

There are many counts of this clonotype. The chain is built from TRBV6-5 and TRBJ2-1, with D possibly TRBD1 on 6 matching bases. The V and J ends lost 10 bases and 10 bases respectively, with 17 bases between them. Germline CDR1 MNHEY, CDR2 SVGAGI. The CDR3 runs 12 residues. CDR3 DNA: TGTGCCACACTAAGGGGGTCGGGAGAGCAGTTCTTC. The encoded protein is CATLRGSGEQFF.

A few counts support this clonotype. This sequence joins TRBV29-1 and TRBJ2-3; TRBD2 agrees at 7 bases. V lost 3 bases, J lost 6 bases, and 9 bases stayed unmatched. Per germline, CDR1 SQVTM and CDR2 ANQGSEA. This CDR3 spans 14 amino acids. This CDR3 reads CSVDNPLGGDTQYF. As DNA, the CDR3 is TGCAGCGTTGATAACCCTCTGGGAGGGGATACGCAGTATTTT.

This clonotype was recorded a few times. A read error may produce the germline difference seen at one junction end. CDR3 DNA sequence: TGTGCCGGCAGCGGTTGGGAGTATAAGGACGCTGAAGCTTTCTTT. It is translated as CAGSGWEYKDAEAFF. The rearrangement links TRBV7-9 to TRBJ1-1; D not certain. The CDR3 consists of 15 residues. Germline CDR1 and CDR2: SEHNR and FQNEAQ (reference sequence).

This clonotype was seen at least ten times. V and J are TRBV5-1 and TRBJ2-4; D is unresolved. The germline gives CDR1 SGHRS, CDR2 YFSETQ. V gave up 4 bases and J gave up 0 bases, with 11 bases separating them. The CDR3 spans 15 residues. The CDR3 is CASSPISEAKNIQYF. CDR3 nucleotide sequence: TGCGCCAGCAGCCCGATTTCGGAAGCCAAAAACATTCAGTACTTC.

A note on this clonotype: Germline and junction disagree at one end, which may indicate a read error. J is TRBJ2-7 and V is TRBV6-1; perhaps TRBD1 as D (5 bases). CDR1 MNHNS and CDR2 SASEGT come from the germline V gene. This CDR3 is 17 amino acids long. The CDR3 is CASTTDPRGLFSYEQHF. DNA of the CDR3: TGTGCCAGCACTACGGATCCTAGGGGCCTCTTCTCCTACGAGCAGCACTTC.

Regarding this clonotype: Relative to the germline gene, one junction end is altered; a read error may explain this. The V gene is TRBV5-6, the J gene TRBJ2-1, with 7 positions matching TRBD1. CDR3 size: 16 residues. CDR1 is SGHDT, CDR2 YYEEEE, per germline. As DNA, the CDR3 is TGTGCCAGCAGCTTGAGGGACAGAAACCTGGGCAATGAGCCGTTCTTC. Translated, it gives CASSLRDRNLGNEPFF.